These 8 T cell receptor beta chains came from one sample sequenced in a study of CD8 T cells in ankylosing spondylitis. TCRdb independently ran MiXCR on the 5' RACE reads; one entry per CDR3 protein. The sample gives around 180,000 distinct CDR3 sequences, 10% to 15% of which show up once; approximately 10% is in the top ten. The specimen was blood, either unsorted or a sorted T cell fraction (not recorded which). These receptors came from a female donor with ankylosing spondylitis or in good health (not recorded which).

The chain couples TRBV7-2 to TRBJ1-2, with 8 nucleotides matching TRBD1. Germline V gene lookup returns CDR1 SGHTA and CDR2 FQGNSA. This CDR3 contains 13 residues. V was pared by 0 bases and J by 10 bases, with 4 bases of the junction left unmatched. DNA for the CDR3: TGTGCCAGCAGCTTAGCGCAGGACAGGGACTACACCTTC. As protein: CASSLAQDRDYTF.

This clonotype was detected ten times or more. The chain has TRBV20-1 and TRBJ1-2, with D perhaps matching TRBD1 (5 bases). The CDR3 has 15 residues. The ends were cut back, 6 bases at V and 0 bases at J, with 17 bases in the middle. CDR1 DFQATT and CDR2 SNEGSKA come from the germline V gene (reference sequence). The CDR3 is CSAPRRGTSNYGYTF. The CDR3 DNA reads TGCAGTGCCCCACGGCGAGGGACTTCTAACTATGGCTACACCTTC.

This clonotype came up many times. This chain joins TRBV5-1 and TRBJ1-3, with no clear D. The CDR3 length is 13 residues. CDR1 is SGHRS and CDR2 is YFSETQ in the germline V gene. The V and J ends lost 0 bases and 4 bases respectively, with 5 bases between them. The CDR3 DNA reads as TGCGCCAGCAGCTTGGGCCTAGGAAACACCATATATTTT. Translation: CASSLGLGNTIYF.

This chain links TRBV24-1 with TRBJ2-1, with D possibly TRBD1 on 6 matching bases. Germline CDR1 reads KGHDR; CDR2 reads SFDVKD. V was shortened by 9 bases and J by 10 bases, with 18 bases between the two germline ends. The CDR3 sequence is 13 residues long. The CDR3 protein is CATQGQFGDEQFF. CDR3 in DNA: TGTGCCACCCAAGGACAGTTCGGGGACGAGCAGTTCTTC.

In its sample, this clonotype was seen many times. DNA of the CDR3: TGTGCCAGCAGAGGGGCGAATGAGCAGTTCTTC. Its protein is CASRGANEQFF. This rearrangement joins TRBV5-5 to TRBJ2-1, with a weak D call TRBD1 (5 bases). Germline-derived CDR1 and CDR2 are SGHKS and YYEKEE (reference sequence). The CDR3 consists of 11 residues. The V end was cut by 5 bases, the J end by 7 bases, with 7 bases between.

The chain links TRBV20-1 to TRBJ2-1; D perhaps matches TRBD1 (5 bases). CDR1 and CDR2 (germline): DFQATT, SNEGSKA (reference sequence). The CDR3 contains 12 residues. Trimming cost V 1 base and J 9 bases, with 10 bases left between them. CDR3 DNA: TGCAGTGCTAGAGTAGCCCAGGGTGAGCAGTTCTTC. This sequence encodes CSARVAQGEQFF.

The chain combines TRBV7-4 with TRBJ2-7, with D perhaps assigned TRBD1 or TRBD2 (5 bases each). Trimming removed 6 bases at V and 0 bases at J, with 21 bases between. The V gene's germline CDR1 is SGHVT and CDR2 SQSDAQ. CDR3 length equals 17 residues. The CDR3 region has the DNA TGTGCCAGCAGTACCGTCACCCCCGGGGCTCTCTCCTACGAGCAGTACTTC. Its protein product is CASSTVTPGALSYEQYF. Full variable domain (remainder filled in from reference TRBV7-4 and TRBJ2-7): GAGVSQSPRYKVAKRGRDVALRCDSISGHVTLYWYRQTLGQGSEVLTYSQSDAQRDKSGRPSGRFSAERPERSVSTLKIQRTEQGDSAVYLCASSTVTPGALSYEQYFGPGTRLTVT.

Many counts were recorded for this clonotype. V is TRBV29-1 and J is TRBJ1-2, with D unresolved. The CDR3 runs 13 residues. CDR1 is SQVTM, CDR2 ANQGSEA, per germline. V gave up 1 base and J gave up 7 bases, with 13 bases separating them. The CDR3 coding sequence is TGCAGCGTTGAAGTGTATGGGGAGGGTGGCTACACCTTC. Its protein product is CSVEVYGEGGYTF.